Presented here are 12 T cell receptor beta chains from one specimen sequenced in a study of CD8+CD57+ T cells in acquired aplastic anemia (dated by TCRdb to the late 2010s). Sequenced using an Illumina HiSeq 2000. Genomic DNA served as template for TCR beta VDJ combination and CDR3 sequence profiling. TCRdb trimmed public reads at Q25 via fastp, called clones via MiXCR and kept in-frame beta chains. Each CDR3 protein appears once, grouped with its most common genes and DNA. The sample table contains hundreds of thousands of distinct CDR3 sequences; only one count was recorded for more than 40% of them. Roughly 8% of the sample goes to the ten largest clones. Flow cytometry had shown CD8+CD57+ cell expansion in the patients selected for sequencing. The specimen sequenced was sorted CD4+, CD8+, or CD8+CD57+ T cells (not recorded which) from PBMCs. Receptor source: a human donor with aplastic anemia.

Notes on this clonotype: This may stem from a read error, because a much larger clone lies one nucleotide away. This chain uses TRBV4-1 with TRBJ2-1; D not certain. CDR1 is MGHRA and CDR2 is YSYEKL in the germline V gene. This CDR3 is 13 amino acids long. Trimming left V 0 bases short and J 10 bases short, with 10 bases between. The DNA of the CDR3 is TGCGCCAGCAGCCAAGATGGGTCCTACGAGCAGTTCTTC. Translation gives CASSQDGSYEQFF.

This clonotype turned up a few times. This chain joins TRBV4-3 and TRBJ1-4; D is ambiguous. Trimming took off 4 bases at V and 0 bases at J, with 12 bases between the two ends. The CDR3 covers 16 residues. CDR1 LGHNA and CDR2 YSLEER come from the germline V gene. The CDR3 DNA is TGCGCCAGCAGCCGCGTTTGGACCACAACTAATGAAAAACTGTTTTTT. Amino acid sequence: CASSRVWTTTNEKLFF.

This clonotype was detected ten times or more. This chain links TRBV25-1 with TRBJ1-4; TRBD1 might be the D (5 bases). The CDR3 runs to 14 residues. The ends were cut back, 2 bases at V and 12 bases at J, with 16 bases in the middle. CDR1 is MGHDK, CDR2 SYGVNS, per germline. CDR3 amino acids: CASSELQVPGELFF. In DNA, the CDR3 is TGTGCCAGCAGTGAACTCCAAGTCCCGGGGGAACTGTTTTTT.

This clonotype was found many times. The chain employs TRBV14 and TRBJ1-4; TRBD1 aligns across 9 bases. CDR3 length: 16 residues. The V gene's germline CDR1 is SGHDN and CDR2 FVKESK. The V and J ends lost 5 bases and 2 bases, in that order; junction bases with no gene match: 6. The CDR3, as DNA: TGTGCCAGCAGCTCTTACAGGGGGCCTACTAATGAAAAACTGTTTTTT. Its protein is CASSSYRGPTNEKLFF.

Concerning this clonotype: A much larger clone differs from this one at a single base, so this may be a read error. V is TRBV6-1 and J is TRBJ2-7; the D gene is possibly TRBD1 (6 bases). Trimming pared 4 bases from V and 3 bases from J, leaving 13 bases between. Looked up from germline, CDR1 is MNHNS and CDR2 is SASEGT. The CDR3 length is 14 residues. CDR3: CASSVTDRVYEQYF. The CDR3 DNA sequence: TGTGCCAGCAGTGTAACGGACAGAGTCTACGAGCAGTACTTC.

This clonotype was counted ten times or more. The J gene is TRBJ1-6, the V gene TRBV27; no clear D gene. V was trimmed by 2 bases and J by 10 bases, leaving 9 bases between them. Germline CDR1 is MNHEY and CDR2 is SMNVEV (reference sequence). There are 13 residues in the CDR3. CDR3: CASSLGRQSPLHF. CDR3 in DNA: TGTGCCAGCAGTTTAGGCCGACAATCACCCCTCCACTTT.

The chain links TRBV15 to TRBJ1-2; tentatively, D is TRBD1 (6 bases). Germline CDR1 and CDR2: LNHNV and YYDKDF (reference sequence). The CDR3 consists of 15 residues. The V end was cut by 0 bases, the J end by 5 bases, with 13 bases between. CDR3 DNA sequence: TGTGCCACCAGCAGAGATCTGGGGGGGGCTTATGGCTACACCTTC. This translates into CATSRDLGGAYGYTF.

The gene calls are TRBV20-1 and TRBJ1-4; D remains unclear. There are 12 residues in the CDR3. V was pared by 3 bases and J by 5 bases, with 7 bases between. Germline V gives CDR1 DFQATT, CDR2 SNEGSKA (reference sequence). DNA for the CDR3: TGCAGTGCTAGTACCGGGAATGAAAAACTGTTTTTT. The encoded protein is CSASTGNEKLFF.

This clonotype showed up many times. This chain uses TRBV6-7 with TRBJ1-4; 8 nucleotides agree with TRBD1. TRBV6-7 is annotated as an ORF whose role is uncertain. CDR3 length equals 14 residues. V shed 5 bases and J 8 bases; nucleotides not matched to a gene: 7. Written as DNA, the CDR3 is TGTGCCAGCAGTCCGACAGGGGTGGGCGAAAAACTGTTTTTT. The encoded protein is CASSPTGVGEKLFF.

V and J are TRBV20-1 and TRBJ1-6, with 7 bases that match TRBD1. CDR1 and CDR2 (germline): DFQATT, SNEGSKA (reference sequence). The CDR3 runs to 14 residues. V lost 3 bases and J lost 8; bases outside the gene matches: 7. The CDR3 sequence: CSARLGGGDSPLHF. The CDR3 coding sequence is TGCAGTGCTAGGCTAGGAGGGGGCGATTCACCCCTCCACTTT.

For the CDR3, the DNA is TGTGCCAGCAGTTTATACTCGACTAGCTACAATGAGCAGTTCTTC. Translated: CASSLYSTSYNEQFF. This rearrangement joins TRBV27 to TRBJ2-1; the D gene is possibly TRBD2 (6 bases). V lost 1 base to trimming and J lost 3 bases, with 10 bases between them. This CDR3 contains 15 residues. Germline V lookup: CDR1 MNHEY, CDR2 SMNVEV (reference sequence).

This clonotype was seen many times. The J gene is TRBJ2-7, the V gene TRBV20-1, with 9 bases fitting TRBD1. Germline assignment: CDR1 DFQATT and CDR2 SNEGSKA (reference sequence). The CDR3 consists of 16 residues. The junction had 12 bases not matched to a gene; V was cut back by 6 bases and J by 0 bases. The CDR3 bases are TGCAGTGCAAAAAGTCCCGGGACAGGGAACTCCTACGAGCAGTACTTC. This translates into CSAKSPGTGNSYEQYF.